This TCR beta chain was recovered during a study of blood T cells in healthy people across ages. Whole-study results and caveats: A roughly linear age-dependent decrease characterized TCR beta diversity per million T cells. A conclusive naive versus antigen-experienced comparison was prevented by the unsorted PBMCs.

Germline values: CDR1 SGHRS, CDR2 YFSETQ. The CDR3 consists of 14 residues. V was pared by 0 bases and J by 4 bases, with 9 bases between. A second PCR of 7 to 11 cycles used a sample-barcoded 5' primer and a J-beta primer mix. Each of the cDNA molecules was tagged by a template-switch adaptor with 12 random nucleotides. TCRdb re-called the 5' RACE reads through MiXCR, storing one row per CDR3 protein. The table lists roughly 800,000 distinct CDR3 sequences, 58% of them singletons. Investigators took about 9.4 milliliters of peripheral blood from every donor. Details on this clonotype: The antigen is unknown.

This chain connects TRBV5-1 to TRBJ2-3, with D perhaps TRBD1 (5 bases). This clonotype was sampled from a man aged 25 to 40 in good health. The sequencing sample was made of blood. Written as DNA, the CDR3 is TGCGCCAGCAGCTTGGCCCAAGGGGCAGATACGCAGTATTTT. Protein: CASSLAQGADTQYF.